This T cell receptor beta chain comes out of a study of shared clonotypes between healthy human individuals. Overall study: Each donor's CD4 naive and CD4 memory cells filled three plates apiece, CD8 naive two, and CD8 memory one.

Worth noting for this clone: What it recognizes is unknown.

CDR3 size: 13 residues. The V segment lost 4 bases and the J segment 6 bases; nucleotides outside the gene matches: 3. CDR1 and CDR2 (germline): SEHNR, FQNEAQ (reference sequence). Study-wide results and limits: In general, naive subsets displayed greater estimated richness than memory subsets did.

Only in-frame clones appear in the TCRdb table, and some are missing; sequencing was by immunoSEQ multiplex PCR. The table includes about 2.3 million clones, around 93% detected once. The donors were adults (healthy and HIV-negative) with no recent acute infections or vaccinations. Source material: naive CD4+ T cells from PBMCs. Regarding subset: CD45RA+ positively selected. The source of this sequence is a man younger than 35 in good health. Some clones in this sample may be carry-over from other donors' samples. The chain is built from TRBV7-9 and TRBJ2-1; 7 bases are a match to TRBD2. Here the CDR3 reads CASSWDYGNEQFF. The DNA of the CDR3 is TGTGCCAGCAGCTGGGACTACGGCAATGAGCAGTTCTTC. Based on the CDR3 plus reference TRBV7-9 and TRBJ2-1, the full variable domain is DTGVSQNPRHKITKRGQNVTFRCDPISEHNRLYWYRQTLGQGPEFLTYFQNEAQLEKSRLLSDRFSAERPKGSFSTLEIQRTEQGDSAMYLCASSWDYGNEQFFGPGTRLTVL.